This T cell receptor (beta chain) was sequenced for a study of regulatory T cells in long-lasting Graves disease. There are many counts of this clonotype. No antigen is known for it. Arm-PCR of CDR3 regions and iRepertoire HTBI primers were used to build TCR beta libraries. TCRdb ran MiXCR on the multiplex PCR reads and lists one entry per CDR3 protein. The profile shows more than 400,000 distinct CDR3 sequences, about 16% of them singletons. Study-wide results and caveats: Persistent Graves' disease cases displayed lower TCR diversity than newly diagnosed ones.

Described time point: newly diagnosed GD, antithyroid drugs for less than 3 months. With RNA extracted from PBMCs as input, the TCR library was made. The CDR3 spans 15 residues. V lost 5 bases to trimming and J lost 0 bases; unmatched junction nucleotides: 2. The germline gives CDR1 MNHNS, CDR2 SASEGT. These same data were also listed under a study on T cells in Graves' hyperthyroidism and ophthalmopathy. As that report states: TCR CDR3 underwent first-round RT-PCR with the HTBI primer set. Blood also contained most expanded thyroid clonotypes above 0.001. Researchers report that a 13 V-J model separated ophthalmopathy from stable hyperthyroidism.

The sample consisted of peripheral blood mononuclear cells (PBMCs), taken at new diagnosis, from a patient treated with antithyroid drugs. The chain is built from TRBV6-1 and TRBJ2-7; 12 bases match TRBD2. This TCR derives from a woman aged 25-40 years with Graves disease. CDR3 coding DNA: TGTGCCAGCAGTACGACTAGCGGGAGCTCCTACGAGCAGTACTTC. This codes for CASSTTSGSSYEQYF.